Included here is one T cell receptor beta chain sequence, with context. The entry originates in a study of blood T cell repertoires in COVID-19. The overall study: The analysed material was cDNA or gDNA that came from T cells, B-cell-depleted T cells, or PBMCs.

V lost 6 bases, J lost 5 bases, and 4 bases lay in between. This CDR3 is 10 amino acids long. Germline V gives CDR1 MNHEY, CDR2 SVGAGI. In the authors' workflow: Estimation of nucleated cell counts was performed using reference gene primer amplification. Using immunoSEQ multiplex PCR, the repertoire was profiled, and TCRdb retains in-frame clones only, with some absent. V, J and clone size were drawn from that table, and D and trimming were deduced from the DNA. The sample has over 150,000 clones, roughly nine tenths seen once. The gene calls are TRBV6-5 and TRBJ1-1; D call uncertain. Sequences were obtained from peripheral blood. This clonotype originated in a man aged 30 to 39 with acute or convalescent COVID-19. The CDR3 sequence: CASRRTEAFF. CDR3 nucleotides: TGTGCCAGCAGGCGTACTGAAGCTTTCTTT.